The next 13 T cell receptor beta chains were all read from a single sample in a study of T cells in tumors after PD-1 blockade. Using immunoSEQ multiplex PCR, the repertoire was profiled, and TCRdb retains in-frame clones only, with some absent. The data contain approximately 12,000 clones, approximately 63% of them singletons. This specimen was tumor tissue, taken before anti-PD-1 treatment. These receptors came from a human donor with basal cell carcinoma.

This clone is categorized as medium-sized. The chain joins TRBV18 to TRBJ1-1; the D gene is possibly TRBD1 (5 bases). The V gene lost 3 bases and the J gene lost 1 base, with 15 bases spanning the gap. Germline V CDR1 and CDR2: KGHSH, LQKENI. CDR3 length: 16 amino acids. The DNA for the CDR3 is TGTGCCAGCTCACCTCCAAGGGGCAGGAGGAACACTGAAGCTTTCTTT. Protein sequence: CASSPPRGRRNTEAFF.

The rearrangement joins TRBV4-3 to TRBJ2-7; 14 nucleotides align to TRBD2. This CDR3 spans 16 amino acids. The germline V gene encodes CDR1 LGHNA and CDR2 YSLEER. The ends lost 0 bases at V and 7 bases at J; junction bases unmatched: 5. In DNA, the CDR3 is TGCGCCAGCAGCCAAGAAGGACTAGCGGGAGGAAGAGAGCAGTACTTC. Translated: CASSQEGLAGGREQYF.

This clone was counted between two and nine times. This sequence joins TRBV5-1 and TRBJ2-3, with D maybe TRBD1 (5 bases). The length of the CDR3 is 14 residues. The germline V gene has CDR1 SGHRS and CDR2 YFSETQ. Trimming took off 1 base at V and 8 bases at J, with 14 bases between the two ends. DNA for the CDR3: TGCGCCAGCAGCTTGCAAGAAACAGGCTTTACGCAGTATTTT. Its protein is CASSLQETGFTQYF.

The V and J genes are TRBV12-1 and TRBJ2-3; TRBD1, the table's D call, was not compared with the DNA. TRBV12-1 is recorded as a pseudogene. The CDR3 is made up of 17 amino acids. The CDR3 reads CASSSPDSPCATDTQYF. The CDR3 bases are TGTGCCAGCAGCTCCCCCGACAGCCCCTGCGCCACAGATACGCAGTATTTT.

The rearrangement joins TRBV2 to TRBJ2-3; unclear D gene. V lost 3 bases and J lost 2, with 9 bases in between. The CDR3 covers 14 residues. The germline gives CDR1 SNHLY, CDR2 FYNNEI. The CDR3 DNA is TGTGCCAGCAGTGAGTTACTATCCACAGATACGCAGTATTTT. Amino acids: CASSELLSTDTQYF.

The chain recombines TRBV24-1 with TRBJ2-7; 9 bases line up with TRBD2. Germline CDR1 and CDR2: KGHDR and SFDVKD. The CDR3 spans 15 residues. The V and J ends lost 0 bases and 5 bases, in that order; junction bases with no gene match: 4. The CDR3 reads CATSDLSSGRNEQYF. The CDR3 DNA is TGTGCCACCAGTGATTTGAGTAGCGGGAGAAACGAGCAGTACTTC.

CDR3 nucleotide sequence: TGTGCCAGCAGCAGTACAAGAGCGGGAGGCTCCGAGCAGTACTTC. Amino acids: CASSSTRAGGSEQYF. V and J are TRBV9 and TRBJ2-7, with 9 positions matching TRBD2. The CDR3 covers 15 residues. Trimming at V came to 4 bases and at J to 6 bases, leaving 11 bases not matched to a gene. Looked up from germline, CDR1 is SGDLS and CDR2 is YYNGEE.

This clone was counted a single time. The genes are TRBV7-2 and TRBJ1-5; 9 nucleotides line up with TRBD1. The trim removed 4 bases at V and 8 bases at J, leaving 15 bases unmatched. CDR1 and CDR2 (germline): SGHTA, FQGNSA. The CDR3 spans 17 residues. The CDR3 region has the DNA TGTGCCAGCAGCTCCTCGGGACAGGGTAGAAATTGGAAGCCCCAGCATTTT. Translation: CASSSSGQGRNWKPQHF.

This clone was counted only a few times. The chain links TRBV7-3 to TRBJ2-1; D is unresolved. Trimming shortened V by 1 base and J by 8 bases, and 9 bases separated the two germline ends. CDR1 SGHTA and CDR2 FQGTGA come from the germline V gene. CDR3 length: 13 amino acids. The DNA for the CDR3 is TGTGCCAGCAGCTTAAGTCGGAACGATGAGCAGTTCTTC. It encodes CASSLSRNDEQFF.

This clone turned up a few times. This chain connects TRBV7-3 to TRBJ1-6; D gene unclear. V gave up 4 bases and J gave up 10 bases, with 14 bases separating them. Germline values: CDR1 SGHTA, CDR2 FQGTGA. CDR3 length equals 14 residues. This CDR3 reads CASSSTGPQSPLHF. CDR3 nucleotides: TGTGCCAGCAGCTCAACCGGGCCCCAATCACCCCTCCACTTT.

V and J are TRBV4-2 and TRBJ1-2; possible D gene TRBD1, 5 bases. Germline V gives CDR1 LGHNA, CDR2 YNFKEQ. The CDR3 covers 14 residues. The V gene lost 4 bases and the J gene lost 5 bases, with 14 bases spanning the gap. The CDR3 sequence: CASSRDGTPYGYTF. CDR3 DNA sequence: TGTGCCAGCAGCCGAGACGGGACTCCGTATGGCTACACCTTC.

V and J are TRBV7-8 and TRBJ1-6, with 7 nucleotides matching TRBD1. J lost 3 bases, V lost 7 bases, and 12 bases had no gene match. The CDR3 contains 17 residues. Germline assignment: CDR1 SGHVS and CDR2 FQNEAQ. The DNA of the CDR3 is TGTGCCAGCAACTCGCGGGACAGACTGTTCTATAATTCACCCCTCCACTTT. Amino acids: CASNSRDRLFYNSPLHF. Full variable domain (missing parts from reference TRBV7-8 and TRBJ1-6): GAGVSQSPRYKVAKRGQDVALRCDPISGHVSLFWYQQALGQGPEFLTYFQNEAQLDKSGLPSDRFFAERPEGSVSTLKIQRTQQEDSAVYLCASNSRDRLFYNSPLHFGNGTRLTVT.

The CDR3, as DNA: TGTGCCAGCAGTTTAACCAGGACCTATGGCTACACCTTC. Protein product: CASSLTRTYGYTF. The chain combines TRBV27 with TRBJ1-2; D call uncertain. From germline, CDR1 is MNHEY and CDR2 SMNVEV (reference sequence). CDR3 length: 13 amino acids. V lost 2 bases to trimming and J lost 4 bases, with 8 bases between them.